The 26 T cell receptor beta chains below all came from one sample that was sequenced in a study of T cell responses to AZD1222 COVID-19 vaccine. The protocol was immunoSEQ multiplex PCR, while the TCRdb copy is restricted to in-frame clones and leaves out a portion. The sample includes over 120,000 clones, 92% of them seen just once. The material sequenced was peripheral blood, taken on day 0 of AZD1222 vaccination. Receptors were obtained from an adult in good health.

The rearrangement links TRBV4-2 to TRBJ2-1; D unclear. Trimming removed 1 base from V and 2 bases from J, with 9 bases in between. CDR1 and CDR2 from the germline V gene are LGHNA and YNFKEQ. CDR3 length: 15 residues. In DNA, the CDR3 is TGTGCCAGCAGCCAAGCGGGCGGCCCCTACAATGAGCAGTTCTTC. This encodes CASSQAGGPYNEQFF.

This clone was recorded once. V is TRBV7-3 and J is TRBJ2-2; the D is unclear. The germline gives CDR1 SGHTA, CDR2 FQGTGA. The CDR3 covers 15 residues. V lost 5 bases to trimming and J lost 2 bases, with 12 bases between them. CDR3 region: CASSPVIGNTGELFF. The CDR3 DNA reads TGTGCCAGCAGCCCGGTCATCGGTAACACCGGGGAGCTGTTTTTT.

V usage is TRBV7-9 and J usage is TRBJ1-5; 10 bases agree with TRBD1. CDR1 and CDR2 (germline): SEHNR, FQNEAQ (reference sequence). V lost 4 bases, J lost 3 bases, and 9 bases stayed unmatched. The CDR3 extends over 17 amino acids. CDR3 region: CASSSPRGQGTNQPQHF. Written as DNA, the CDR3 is TGTGCCAGCAGCTCTCCGAGGGGACAGGGGACCAATCAGCCCCAGCATTTT. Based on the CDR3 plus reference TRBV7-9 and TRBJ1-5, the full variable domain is DTGVSQNPRHKITKRGQNVTFRCDPISEHNRLYWYRQTLGQGPEFLTYFQNEAQLEKSRLLSDRFSAERPKGSFSTLEIQRTEQGDSAMYLCASSSPRGQGTNQPQHFGDGTRLSIL.

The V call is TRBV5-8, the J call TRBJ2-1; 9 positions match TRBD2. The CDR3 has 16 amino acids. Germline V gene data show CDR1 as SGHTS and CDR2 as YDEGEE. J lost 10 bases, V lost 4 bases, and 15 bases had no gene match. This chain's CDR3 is CASSPTGREGPREQFF. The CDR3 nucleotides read TGTGCCAGCAGCCCGACCGGGCGGGAGGGCCCTCGCGAGCAGTTCTTC.

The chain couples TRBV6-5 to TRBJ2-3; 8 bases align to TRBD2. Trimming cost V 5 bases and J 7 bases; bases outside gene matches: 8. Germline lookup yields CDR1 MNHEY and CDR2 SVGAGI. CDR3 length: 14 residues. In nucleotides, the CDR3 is TGTGCCAGCAGTCCGGGAGGGGCGGGAAATACGCAGTATTTT. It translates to CASSPGGAGNTQYF.

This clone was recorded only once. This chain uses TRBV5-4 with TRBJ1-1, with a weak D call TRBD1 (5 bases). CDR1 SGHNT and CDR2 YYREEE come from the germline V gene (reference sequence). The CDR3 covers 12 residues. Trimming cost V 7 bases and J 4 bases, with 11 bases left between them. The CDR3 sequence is CASGGQTTEAFF. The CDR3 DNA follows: TGTGCCAGCGGCGGACAAACCACTGAAGCTTTCTTT.

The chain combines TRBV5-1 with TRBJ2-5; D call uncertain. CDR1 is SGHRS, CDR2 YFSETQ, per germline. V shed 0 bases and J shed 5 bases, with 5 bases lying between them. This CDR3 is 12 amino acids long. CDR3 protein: CASSLVSETQYF. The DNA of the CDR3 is TGCGCCAGCAGCTTGGTCAGCGAGACCCAGTACTTC. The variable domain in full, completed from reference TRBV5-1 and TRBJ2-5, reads KAGVTQTPRYLIKTRGQQVTLSCSPISGHRSVSWYQQTPGQGLQFLFEYFSETQRNKGNFPGRFSGRQFSNSRSEMNVSTLELGDSALYLCASSLVSETQYFGPGTRLLVL.

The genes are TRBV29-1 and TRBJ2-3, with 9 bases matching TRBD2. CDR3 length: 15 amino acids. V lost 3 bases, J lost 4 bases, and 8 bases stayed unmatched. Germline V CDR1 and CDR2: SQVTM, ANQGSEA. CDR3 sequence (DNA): TGCAGCGTTGACCTAGCGGGATTGGGGTCAGATACGCAGTATTTT. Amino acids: CSVDLAGLGSDTQYF.

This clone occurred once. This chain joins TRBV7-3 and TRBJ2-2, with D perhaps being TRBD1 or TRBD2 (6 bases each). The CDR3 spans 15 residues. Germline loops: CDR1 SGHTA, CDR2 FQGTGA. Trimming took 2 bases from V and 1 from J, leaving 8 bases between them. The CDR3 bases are TGTGCCAGCAGCTTAGGAGGGGGGAACACCGGGGAGCTGTTTTTT. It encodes CASSLGGGNTGELFF.

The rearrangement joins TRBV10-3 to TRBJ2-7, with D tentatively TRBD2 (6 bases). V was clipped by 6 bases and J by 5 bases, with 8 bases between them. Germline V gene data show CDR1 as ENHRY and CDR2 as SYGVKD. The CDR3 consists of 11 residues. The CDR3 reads CAIRREDEQYF. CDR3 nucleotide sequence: TGTGCCATCAGGAGGGAGGACGAGCAGTACTTC.

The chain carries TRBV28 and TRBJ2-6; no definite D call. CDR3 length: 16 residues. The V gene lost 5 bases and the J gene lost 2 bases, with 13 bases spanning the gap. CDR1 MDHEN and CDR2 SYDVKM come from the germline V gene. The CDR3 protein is CASSPGPPTGANVLTF. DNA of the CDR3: TGTGCCAGCAGTCCCGGGCCTCCCACTGGGGCCAACGTCCTGACTTTC.

For the CDR3, the DNA is TGTGCCAGCTCACCAGACTCGAAACGTGGCTACACCTTC. Encoded protein: CASSPDSKRGYTF. The chain has TRBV18 and TRBJ1-2; D is unresolved. The CDR3 length is 13 residues. Trimming pared 2 bases from V and 7 bases from J, leaving 11 bases between. Germline V gives CDR1 KGHSH, CDR2 LQKENI.

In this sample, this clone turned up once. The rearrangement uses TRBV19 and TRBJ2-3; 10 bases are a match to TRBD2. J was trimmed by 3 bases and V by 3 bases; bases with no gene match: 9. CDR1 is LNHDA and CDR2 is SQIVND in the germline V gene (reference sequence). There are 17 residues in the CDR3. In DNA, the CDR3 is TGTGCCAGTAGTATTCGACTAGCGGGCGGAGGGACAGATACGCAGTATTTT. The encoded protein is CASSIRLAGGGTDTQYF.

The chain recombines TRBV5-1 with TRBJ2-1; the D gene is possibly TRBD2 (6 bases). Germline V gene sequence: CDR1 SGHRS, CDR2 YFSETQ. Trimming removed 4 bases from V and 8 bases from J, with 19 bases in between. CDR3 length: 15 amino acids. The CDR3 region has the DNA TGCGCCAGCAGCCCTACGGCTAGCGCTGGTCATGAGCAGTTCTTC. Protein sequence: CASSPTASAGHEQFF.

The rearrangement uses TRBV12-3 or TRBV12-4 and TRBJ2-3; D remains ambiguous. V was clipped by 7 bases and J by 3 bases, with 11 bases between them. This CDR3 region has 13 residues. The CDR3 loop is CASNRAFTDTQYF. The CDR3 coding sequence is TGTGCCAGCAATAGAGCATTTACAGATACGCAGTATTTT.

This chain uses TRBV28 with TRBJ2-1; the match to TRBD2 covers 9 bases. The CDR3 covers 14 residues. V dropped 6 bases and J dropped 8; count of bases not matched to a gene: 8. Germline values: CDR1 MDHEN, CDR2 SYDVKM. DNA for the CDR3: TGTGCCAGCAGCCTTAGCGGGAGAAGCTATGAGCAGTTCTTC. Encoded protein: CASSLSGRSYEQFF.

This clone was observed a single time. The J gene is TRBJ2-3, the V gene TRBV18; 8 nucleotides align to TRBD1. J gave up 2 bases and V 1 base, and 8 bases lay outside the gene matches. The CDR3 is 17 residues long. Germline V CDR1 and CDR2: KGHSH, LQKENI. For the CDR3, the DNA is TGTGCCAGCTCACCACGGCCGGACAGGGTTTACACAGATACGCAGTATTTT. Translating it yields CASSPRPDRVYTDTQYF.

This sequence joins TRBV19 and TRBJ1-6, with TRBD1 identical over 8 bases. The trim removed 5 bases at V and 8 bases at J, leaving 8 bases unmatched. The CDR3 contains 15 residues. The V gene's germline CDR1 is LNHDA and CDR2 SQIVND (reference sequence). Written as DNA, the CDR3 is TGTGCCAGTAGTGTACGGACAGGGTATCATTCACCCCTCCACTTT. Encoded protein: CASSVRTGYHSPLHF. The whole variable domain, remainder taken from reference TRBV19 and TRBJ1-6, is DGGITQSPKYLFRKEGQNVTLSCEQNLNHDAMYWYRQDPGQGLRLIYYSQIVNDFQKGDIAEGYSVSREKKESFPLTVTSAQKNPTAFYLCASSVRTGYHSPLHFGNGTRLTVT.

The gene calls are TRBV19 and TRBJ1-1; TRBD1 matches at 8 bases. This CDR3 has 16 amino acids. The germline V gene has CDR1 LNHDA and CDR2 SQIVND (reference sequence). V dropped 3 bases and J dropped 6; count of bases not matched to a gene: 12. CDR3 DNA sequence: TGTGCCAGTAGTATCTACCTCAACAGGGGGATGCCTGAAGCTTTCTTT. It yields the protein CASSIYLNRGMPEAFF.

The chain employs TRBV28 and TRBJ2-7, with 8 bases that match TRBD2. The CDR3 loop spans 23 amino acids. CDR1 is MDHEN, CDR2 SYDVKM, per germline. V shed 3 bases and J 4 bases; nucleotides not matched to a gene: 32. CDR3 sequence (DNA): TGTGCCAGCAGTTTTTCTTTCCGGGCCTTCACAGCGGGAGTTAGCGAAGGGGGATACGAGCAGTACTTC. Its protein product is CASSFSFRAFTAGVSEGGYEQYF.

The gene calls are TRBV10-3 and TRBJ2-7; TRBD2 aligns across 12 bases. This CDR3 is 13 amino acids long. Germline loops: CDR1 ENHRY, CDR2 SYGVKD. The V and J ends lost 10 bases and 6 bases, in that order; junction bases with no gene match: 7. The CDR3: CATSTSGSGEQYF. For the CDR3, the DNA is TGTGCCACTTCGACTAGCGGGAGCGGCGAGCAGTACTTC.

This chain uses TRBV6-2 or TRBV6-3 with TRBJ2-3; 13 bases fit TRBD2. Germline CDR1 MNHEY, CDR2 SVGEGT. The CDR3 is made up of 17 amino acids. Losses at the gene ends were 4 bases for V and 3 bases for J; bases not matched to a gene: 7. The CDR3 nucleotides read TGTGCCAGCAGTTCCCGGACTAGCGGGAGATTGACAGATACGCAGTATTTT. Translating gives CASSSRTSGRLTDTQYF.

CDR3 nucleotides: TGTGCCAGTAGTCGGAAGGACAGATATCGAAACACCATATATTTT. This gives the protein CASSRKDRYRNTIYF. The V gene is TRBV19, the J gene TRBJ1-3; D perhaps matches TRBD1 (6 bases). The CDR3 covers 15 residues. Trimming removed 5 bases at V and 5 bases at J, with 16 bases between. The germline gives CDR1 LNHDA, CDR2 SQIVND (reference sequence).

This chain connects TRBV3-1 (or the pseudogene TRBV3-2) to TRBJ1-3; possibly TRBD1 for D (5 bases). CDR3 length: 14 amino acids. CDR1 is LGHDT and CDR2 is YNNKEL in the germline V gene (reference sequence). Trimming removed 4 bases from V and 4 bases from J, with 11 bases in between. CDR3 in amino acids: CASSRGGLGNTIYF. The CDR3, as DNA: TGTGCCAGCAGCCGCGGGGGGTTAGGAAACACCATATATTTT.

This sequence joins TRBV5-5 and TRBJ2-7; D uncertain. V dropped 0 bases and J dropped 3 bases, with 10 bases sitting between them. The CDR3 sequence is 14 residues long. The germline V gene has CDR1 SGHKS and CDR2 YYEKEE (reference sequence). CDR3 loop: CASSLATDNYEQYF. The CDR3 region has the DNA TGTGCCAGCAGCTTGGCCACCGATAACTACGAGCAGTACTTC.

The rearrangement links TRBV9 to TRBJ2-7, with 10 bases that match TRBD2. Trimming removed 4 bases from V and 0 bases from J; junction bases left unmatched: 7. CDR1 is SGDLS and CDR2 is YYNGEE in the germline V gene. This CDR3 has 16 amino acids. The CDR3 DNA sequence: TGTGCCAGCAGCCCCCGGGCTAGCGGGAGCTCCTACGAGCAGTACTTC. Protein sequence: CASSPRASGSSYEQYF.